Given below is one T cell receptor beta chain in context. Authors' processing steps: From reference gene primer amplification, estimates of nucleated cell counts were derived. Data came from immunoSEQ multiplex PCR; TCRdb stores just in-frame clones and leaves some out. The D gene and trimming were derived from the DNA, and the V and J assignments and clone size from that table. The sample has tens of thousands of clones; 80% to 90% are singletons. This entry comes from a study of blood T cell repertoires in COVID-19. Study-wide background: Both acute and convalescent COVID-19 samples were obtained from the United States, Italy and Spain. T cells, B-cell-depleted T cells, or PBMCs supplied cDNA or gDNA.

CDR3 size: 16 residues. V lost 0 bases, J lost 2 bases, and 8 bases lay in between. Germline CDR1 and CDR2: MNHEY and SVGAGI. The clonotype was recovered from a woman at least 80 years old with active COVID-19. The chain links TRBV6-5 to TRBJ2-6; D call uncertain. Sequencing was performed on peripheral blood. CDR3 DNA: TGTGCCAGCAGTTACTCGATTCAGGCTGGGGCCAACGTCCTGACTTTC. This gives the protein CASSYSIQAGANVLTF.